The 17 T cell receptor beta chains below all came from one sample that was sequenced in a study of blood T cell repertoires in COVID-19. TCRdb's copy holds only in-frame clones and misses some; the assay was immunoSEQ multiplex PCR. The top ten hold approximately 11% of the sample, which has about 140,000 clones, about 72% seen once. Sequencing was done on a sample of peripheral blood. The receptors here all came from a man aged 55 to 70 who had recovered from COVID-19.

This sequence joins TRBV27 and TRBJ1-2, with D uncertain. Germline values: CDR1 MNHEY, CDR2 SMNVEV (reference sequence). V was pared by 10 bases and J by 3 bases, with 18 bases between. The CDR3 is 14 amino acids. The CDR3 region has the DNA TGTGCCACCTCGAGGTCGGGGAGCGACTATGGCTACACCTTC. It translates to CATSRSGSDYGYTF.

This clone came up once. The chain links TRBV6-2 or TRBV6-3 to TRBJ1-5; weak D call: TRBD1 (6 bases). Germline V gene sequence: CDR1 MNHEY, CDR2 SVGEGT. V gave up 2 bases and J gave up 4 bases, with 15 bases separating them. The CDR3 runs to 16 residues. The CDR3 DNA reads TGTGCCAGCAGTTACGGTAGCAGGGGCGGAAATCAGCCCCAGCATTTT. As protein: CASSYGSRGGNQPQHF.

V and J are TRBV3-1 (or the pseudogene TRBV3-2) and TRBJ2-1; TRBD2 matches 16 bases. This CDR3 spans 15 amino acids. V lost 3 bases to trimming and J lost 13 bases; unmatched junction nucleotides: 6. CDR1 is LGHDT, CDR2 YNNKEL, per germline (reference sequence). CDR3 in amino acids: CASSQGLAGGLKQFF. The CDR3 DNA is TGTGCCAGCAGCCAGGGACTAGCGGGGGGGCTGAAACAGTTCTTC.

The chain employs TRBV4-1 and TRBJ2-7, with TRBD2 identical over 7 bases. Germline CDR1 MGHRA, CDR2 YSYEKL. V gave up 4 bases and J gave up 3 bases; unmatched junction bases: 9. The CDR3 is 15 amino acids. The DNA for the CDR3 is TGCGCCAGCAGCCGGGCCACTAGCGATGGCTACGAGCAGTACTTC. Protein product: CASSRATSDGYEQYF.

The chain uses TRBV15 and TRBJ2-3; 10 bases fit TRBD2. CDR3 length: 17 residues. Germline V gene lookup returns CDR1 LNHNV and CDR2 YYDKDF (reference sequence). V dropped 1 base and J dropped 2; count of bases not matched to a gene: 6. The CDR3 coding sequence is TGTGCCACCAGCAGAGGGGGGACTAGCGCATTCACAGATACGCAGTATTTT. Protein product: CATSRGGTSAFTDTQYF.

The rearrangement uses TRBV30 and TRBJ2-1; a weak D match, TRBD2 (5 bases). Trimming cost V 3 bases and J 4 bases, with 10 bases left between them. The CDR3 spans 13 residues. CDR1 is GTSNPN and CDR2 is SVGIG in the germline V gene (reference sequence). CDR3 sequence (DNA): TGTGCCTGGAGCCTGCGGGCTTACAATGAGCAGTTCTTC. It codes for CAWSLRAYNEQFF. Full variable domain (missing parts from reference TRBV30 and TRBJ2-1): SQTIHQWPATLVQPVGSPLSLECTVEGTSNPNLYWYRQAAGRGLQLLFYSVGIGQISSEVPQNLSASRPQDRQFILSSKKLLLSDSGFYLCAWSLRAYNEQFFGPGTRLTVL.

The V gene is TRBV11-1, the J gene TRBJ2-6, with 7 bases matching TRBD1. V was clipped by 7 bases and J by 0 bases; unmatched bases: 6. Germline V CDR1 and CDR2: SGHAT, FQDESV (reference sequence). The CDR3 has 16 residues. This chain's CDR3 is CASKKGASSGANVLTF. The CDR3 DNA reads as TGTGCCAGCAAGAAGGGGGCCAGCTCTGGGGCCAACGTCCTGACTTTC.

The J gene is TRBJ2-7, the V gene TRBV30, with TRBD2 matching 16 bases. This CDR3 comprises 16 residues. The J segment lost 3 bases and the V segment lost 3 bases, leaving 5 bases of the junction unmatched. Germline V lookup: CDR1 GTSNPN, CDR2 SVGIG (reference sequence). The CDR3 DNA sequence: TGTGCCTGGAGCGAAGGGACTAGCGGGGGGGGCTACGAGCAGTACTTC. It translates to CAWSEGTSGGGYEQYF.

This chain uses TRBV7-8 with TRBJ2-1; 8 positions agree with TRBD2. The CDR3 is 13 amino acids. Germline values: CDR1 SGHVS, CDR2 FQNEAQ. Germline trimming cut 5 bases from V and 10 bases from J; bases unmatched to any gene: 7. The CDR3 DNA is TGTGCCAGCAGCCGCTCGGGGGGGCACGAGCAGTTCTTC. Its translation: CASSRSGGHEQFF.

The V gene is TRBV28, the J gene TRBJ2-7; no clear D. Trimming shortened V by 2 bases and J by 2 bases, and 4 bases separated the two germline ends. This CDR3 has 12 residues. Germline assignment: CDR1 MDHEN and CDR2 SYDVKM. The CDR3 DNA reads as TGTGCCAGCAGTTTAGGCACCTACGAGCAGTACTTC. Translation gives CASSLGTYEQYF.

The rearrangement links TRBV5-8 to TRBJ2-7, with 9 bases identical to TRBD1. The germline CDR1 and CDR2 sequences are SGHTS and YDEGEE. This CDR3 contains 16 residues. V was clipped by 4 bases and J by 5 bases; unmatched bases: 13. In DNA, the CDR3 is TGTGCCAGCAGCCCGACCGGGACAGGGAAGTTCCACGAGCAGTACTTC. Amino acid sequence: CASSPTGTGKFHEQYF.

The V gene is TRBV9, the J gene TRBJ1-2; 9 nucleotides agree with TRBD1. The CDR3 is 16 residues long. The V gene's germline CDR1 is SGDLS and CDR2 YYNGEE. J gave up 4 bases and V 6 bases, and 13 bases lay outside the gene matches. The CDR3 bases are TGTGCCAGCACCCCGGGACAGGGCCCTGCGGGCTATGGCTACACCTTC. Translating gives CASTPGQGPAGYGYTF.

CDR3 bases: TGTGCCAGCAGGGTTAATAGCGGGAGGGCCGGAGGAGACACAGATACGCAGTATTTT. It is translated as CASRVNSGRAGGDTDTQYF. The gene calls are TRBV21-1 and TRBJ2-3; the D segment call TRBD2 is taken from the table without a DNA check. TRBV21-1 is described as a pseudogene. The CDR3 runs 19 residues.

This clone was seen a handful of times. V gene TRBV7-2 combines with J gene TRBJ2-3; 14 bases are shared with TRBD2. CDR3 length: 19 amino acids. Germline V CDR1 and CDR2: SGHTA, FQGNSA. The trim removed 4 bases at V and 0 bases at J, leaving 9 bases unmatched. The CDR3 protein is CASSSQGTSGGRSTDTQYF. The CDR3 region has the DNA TGTGCCAGCAGCTCCCAAGGGACTAGCGGGGGCCGTAGCACAGATACGCAGTATTTT.

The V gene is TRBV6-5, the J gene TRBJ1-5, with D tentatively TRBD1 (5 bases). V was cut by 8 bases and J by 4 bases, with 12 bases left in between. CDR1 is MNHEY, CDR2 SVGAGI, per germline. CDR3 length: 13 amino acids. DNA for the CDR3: TGTGCCAGCTCTGCCGGGGGGAATCAGCCCCAGCATTTT. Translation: CASSAGGNQPQHF.

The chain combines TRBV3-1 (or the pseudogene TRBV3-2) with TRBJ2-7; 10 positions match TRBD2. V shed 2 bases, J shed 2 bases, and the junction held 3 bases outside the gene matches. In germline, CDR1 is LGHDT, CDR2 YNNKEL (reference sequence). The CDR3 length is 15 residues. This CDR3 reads CASSQSSGGPYEQYF. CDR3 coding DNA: TGTGCCAGCAGCCAATCTAGCGGGGGCCCCTACGAGCAGTACTTC.

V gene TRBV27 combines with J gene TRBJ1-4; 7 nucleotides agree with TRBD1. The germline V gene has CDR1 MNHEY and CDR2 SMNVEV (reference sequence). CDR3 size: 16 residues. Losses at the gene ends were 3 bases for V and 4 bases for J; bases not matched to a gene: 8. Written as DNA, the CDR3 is TGTGCCAGCAGTTTCAGACCGGGACAGAGTAATGAAAAACTGTTTTTT. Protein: CASSFRPGQSNEKLFF.